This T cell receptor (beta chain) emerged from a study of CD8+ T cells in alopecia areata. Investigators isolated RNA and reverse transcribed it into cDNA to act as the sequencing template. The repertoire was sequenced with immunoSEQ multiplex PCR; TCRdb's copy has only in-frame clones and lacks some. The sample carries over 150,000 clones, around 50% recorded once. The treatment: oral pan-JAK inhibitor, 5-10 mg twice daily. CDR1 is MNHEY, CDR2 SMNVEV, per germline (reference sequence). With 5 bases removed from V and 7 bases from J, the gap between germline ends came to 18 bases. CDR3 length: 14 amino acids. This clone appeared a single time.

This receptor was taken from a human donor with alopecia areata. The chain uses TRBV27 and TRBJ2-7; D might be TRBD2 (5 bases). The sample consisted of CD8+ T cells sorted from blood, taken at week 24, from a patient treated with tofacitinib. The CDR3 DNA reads TGTGCCAGCAGTCCGCGGACCGCAGGCGGGGAGCAGTACTTC. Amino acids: CASSPRTAGGEQYF.